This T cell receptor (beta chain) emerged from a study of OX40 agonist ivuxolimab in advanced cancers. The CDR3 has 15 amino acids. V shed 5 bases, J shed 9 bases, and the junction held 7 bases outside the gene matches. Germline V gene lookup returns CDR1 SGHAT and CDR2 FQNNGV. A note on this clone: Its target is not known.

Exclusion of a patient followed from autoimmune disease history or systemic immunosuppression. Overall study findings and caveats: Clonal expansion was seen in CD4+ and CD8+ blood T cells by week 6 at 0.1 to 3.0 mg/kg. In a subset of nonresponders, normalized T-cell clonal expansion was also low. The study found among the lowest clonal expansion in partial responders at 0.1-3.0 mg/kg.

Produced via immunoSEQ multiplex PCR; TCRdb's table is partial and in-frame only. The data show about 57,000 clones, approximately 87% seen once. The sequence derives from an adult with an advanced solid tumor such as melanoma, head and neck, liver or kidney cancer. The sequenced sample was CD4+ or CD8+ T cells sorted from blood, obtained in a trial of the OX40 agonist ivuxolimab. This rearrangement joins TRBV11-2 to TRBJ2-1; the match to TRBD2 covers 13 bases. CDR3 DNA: TGTGCCAGCAGCCTACTAGCGGGAGGGCCCAGTGAGCAGTTCTTC. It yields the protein CASSLLAGGPSEQFF.